A single sample gave rise to the 17 T cell receptor beta chains below, sequenced in a study of shared clonotypes between healthy human individuals. Using immunoSEQ multiplex PCR, the repertoire was profiled, and TCRdb retains in-frame clones only, with some absent. Of some 2,500,000 clones listed, about nine tenths are singletons. Specimen: naive CD4+ T cells from PBMCs. Subset described: CD45RA+ positively selected. The receptors were sampled from a man between 18 and 29 years old in good health. Some clones in this sample may be carry-over from other donors' samples.

The chain recombines TRBV11-2 with TRBJ2-7, with D possibly being TRBD1 (6 bases). Germline values: CDR1 SGHAT, CDR2 FQNNGV. There are 14 residues in the CDR3. V lost 5 bases, J lost 2 bases, and 13 bases lay in between. The CDR3 region has the DNA TGTGCCAGCAGCCCAGGGGCTCTCCCCTACGAGCAGTACTTC. This translates into CASSPGALPYEQYF.

The J gene is TRBJ2-3, the V gene TRBV11-3, with 7 bases fitting TRBD2. Germline CDR1 and CDR2: SGHNT and YENEEA. The V and J ends lost 6 bases and 2 bases, in that order; junction bases with no gene match: 2. There are 13 residues in the CDR3. CDR3 bases: TGTGCCAGCAGGGGAGGGTCCACAGATACGCAGTATTTT. It specifies CASRGGSTDTQYF.

The genes are TRBV7-3 and TRBJ2-1; D remains unclear. The germline gives CDR1 SGHTA, CDR2 FQGTGA. This CDR3 is built from 16 residues. The ends were cut back, 4 bases at V and 7 bases at J, with 20 bases in the middle. The CDR3 sequence: CASSSRSHPTRNEQFF. In nucleotides, the CDR3 is TGTGCCAGCAGCTCAAGGAGCCACCCCACCCGGAATGAGCAGTTCTTC.

This chain links TRBV21-1 with TRBJ2-3; no DNA check was done on the table's D call, TRBD2. TRBV21-1 constitutes a pseudogene. This CDR3 is 16 amino acids long. This CDR3 is CASSKGTAGNTDTQYF. The DNA of the CDR3 is TGTGCCAGCAGCAAAGGAACGGCGGGAAACACAGATACGCAGTATTTT.

The chain employs TRBV6-6 and TRBJ2-2; TRBD2 matches 12 bases. The germline V gene encodes CDR1 MNHNY and CDR2 SVGAGI (reference sequence). J lost 5 bases, V lost 2 bases, and 3 bases had no gene match. There are 16 residues in the CDR3. The DNA of the CDR3 is TGTGCCAGCAGTTACCCGCTAGCGGGGGGGACCGGGGAGCTGTTTTTT. Its protein product is CASSYPLAGGTGELFF.

V and J are TRBV4-3 and TRBJ1-2; a weak D match, TRBD1 (5 bases). The CDR3 extends over 18 amino acids. Germline V gene sequence: CDR1 LGHNA, CDR2 YSLEER. Trimming stripped 0 bases from V and 0 bases from J, with 17 bases between. For the CDR3, the DNA is TGCGCCAGCAGCCAAGATGCGGGTAGGGGTAGTCCTAACTATGGCTACACCTTC. It specifies CASSQDAGRGSPNYGYTF.

CDR3 protein: CASSSLQGTGDTIYF. CDR3 in DNA: TGTGCCAGCAGCTCCCTACAGGGGACAGGTGACACCATATATTTT. This chain connects TRBV7-9 to TRBJ1-3; 8 nucleotides match TRBD1. V shed 4 bases and J 8 bases; nucleotides not matched to a gene: 10. This CDR3 spans 15 amino acids. Germline-derived CDR1 and CDR2 are SEHNR and FQNEAQ (reference sequence).

CDR3 in amino acids: CASKTGRNTEAFF. The DNA for the CDR3 is TGTGCCAGCAAAACAGGGAGGAACACTGAAGCTTTCTTT. The chain combines TRBV6-5 with TRBJ1-1; D perhaps matches TRBD1 (6 bases). This CDR3 has 13 amino acids. Germline loops: CDR1 MNHEY, CDR2 SVGAGI. Between the trimmed V and J ends, which lost 7 bases and 1 base, there was a span of 10 bases.

The V gene is TRBV5-1, the J gene TRBJ2-5; D unresolved. Germline CDR1 is SGHRS and CDR2 is YFSETQ. V lost 3 bases and J 1 base, leaving 7 bases between the germline ends. This CDR3 comprises 13 residues. CDR3: CASSWNAQETQYF. Here the CDR3 DNA reads TGCGCCAGCAGCTGGAATGCCCAAGAGACCCAGTACTTC.

This chain connects TRBV15 to TRBJ2-7; a weak D match, TRBD2 (5 bases). The CDR3 length is 15 residues. Germline CDR1 is LNHNV and CDR2 is YYDKDF (reference sequence). With 0 bases removed from V and 5 bases from J, the gap between germline ends came to 14 bases. The CDR3 sequence is CATSRDRGLFHEQYF. CDR3 nucleotides: TGTGCCACCAGCAGAGATCGAGGGTTGTTCCACGAGCAGTACTTC.

The chain employs TRBV10-3 and TRBJ1-2; D not certain. Germline CDR1 is ENHRY and CDR2 is SYGVKD. Trimming cost V 3 bases and J 6 bases, with 14 bases left between them. This CDR3 is built from 14 residues. CDR3 nucleotide sequence: TGTGCCATCAGTGACGAAATTTCGGGTCATGGCTACACCTTC. Protein product: CAISDEISGHGYTF.

V usage is TRBV19 and J usage is TRBJ2-7; D tentatively fits TRBD1 or TRBD2 (5 bases each). The V end lost 4 bases, the J end lost 0 bases, and 10 bases lay between the germline ends. The CDR3 has 14 residues. Per germline, CDR1 LNHDA and CDR2 SQIVND (reference sequence). CDR3 sequence: CASSTFGTSYEQYF. CDR3 DNA sequence: TGTGCCAGTAGTACTTTCGGGACCTCCTACGAGCAGTACTTC.

The chain combines TRBV7-2 with TRBJ1-2, with no clear D. The CDR3 extends over 15 amino acids. V lost 2 bases and J 4 bases, leaving 14 bases between the germline ends. Germline V gene sequence: CDR1 SGHTA, CDR2 FQGNSA. The CDR3 here is CASSLSGPLGYGYTF. DNA of the CDR3: TGTGCCAGCAGCTTATCCGGACCATTGGGCTATGGCTACACCTTC.

This sequence joins TRBV5-1 and TRBJ2-7; 9 bases fit TRBD2. This CDR3 is built from 15 residues. Losses at the gene ends were 3 bases for V and 6 bases for J; bases not matched to a gene: 10. CDR1 is SGHRS and CDR2 is YFSETQ in the germline V gene. CDR3 nucleotide sequence: TGCGCCAGCAGCTCACCATTAGCGGGAGACCTCGAGCAGTACTTC. Protein: CASSSPLAGDLEQYF. Together with reference TRBV5-1 and TRBJ2-7, the CDR3 gives the full variable domain: KAGVTQTPRYLIKTRGQQVTLSCSPISGHRSVSWYQQTPGQGLQFLFEYFSETQRNKGNFPGRFSGRQFSNSRSEMNVSTLELGDSALYLCASSSPLAGDLEQYFGPGTRLTVT.

The chain recombines TRBV7-9 with TRBJ2-7, with a weak D call TRBD1 (5 bases). Trimming shortened V by 5 bases and J by 3 bases, and 14 bases separated the two germline ends. This CDR3 region has 14 residues. CDR1 and CDR2 from the germline V gene are SEHNR and FQNEAQ (reference sequence). CDR3 coding DNA: TGTGCCAGCAGCGCCTATCAGGGTGGCTACGAGCAGTACTTC. This sequence encodes CASSAYQGGYEQYF.

The chain recombines TRBV15 with TRBJ2-2; 9 bases fit TRBD2. Germline values: CDR1 LNHNV, CDR2 YYDKDF (reference sequence). J lost 4 bases, V lost 1 base, and 10 bases had no gene match. The CDR3 is 18 residues long. The CDR3 DNA is TGTGCCACCAGCAGAGCTCCGACTAGCGGAGGCAGCACCGGGGAGCTGTTTTTT. The encoded protein is CATSRAPTSGGSTGELFF.

The V and J genes are TRBV5-1 and TRBJ1-3; 8 nucleotides agree with TRBD1. The CDR3 is 15 amino acids. Germline V lookup: CDR1 SGHRS, CDR2 YFSETQ. V dropped 0 bases and J dropped 3; count of bases not matched to a gene: 2. CDR3 DNA sequence: TGCGCCAGCAGCTTGGAACAGGGGGTTGGAAACACCATATATTTT. The encoded protein is CASSLEQGVGNTIYF.